The present TCR beta chain was sequenced within a study of blood T cell repertoires in COVID-19. Turning to the study itself: PBMCs, B-cell-depleted T cells, or T cells were the source of the cDNA or gDNA that made up the material.

Per the original data handling: Estimation of nucleated cell counts was performed using reference gene primer amplification. Profiled with immunoSEQ multiplex PCR; TCRdb holds only in-frame clones, not every one. V and J calls and clone size are as listed in that table; D and trimming were resolved from the DNA. The repertoire holds roughly 150,000 clones, with approximately 91% as singletons. Trimming removed 5 bases at V and 0 bases at J, with 8 bases between. Looked up from germline, CDR1 is LNHDA and CDR2 is SQIVND (reference sequence). CDR3 length: 14 residues. Sequenced sample: peripheral blood. The receptor was isolated from a young man with COVID-19, enrolled during active disease. The genes are TRBV19 and TRBJ1-5; weak D call: TRBD1 (5 bases). The CDR3 spells CASSPGNSNQPQHF. The CDR3 region has the DNA TGTGCCAGTAGTCCAGGGAATAGCAATCAGCCCCAGCATTTT.